The clone carrying this T cell receptor beta chain was recorded many times. Antigen: not known. Whoever was chosen for sequencing had shown CD8+CD57+ cell expansion by flow cytometry. By the time of blood sampling, patients had still received no therapy. The data originate from a study of CD8+CD57+ T cells in acquired aplastic anemia. For the study at large: The average for DNA from sorted CD4+ and CD8+ cells was around 3.5 ug. Study findings and constraints: Between patients and controls, approximately 29 CD8+ CDR3 sequences were found in common.

TCR beta VDJ and CDR3 profiling used genomic DNA as template. A single record per CDR3 protein comes from TCRdb applying MiXCR to the reads. This sample carries some 160,000 distinct CDR3 sequences, roughly 48% of them seen once, and the ten largest clones take roughly 30%. Germline-derived CDR1 and CDR2 are MNHEY and SVGEGT. V lost 2 bases and J lost 6; bases outside the gene matches: 7. The CDR3 extends over 14 amino acids. The rearrangement joins TRBV6-2 or TRBV6-3 to TRBJ2-7, with 7 bases lining up with TRBD1. The clonotype was recovered from a human donor with aplastic anemia. Material for sequencing was sorted CD4+, CD8+, or CD8+CD57+ T cells (not recorded which) from PBMCs. The CDR3 reads CASSYTYRGSEQYF. In nucleotides, the CDR3 is TGTGCCAGCAGTTACACCTACAGGGGTTCCGAGCAGTACTTC.